Described below is a single T cell receptor beta chain sequence and its context. The protocol was immunoSEQ multiplex PCR, while the TCRdb copy is restricted to in-frame clones and leaves out a portion. The table lists some 90,000 clones, 90% to 95% of them singletons. The data were taken from a study of T cell changes during pregnancy in multiple sclerosis. Sequencing was performed on peripheral blood, taken after pregnancy. This TCR was recovered from a female donor in good health, enrolled as a control in a pregnancy study.

The CDR3: CASSPGDRGALYF. Here the CDR3 DNA reads TGTGCCAGCTCACCAGGCGATCGGGGGGCGTTGTACTTC. V gene TRBV18 combines with J gene TRBJ2-7; D is perhaps TRBD2 (7 bases). The CDR3 runs to 13 residues. Per germline, CDR1 KGHSH and CDR2 LQKENI. Trimming removed 2 bases from V and 12 bases from J, with 17 bases in between.